One sample yielded the 27 T cell receptor beta chains listed below, sequenced in a study of shared clonotypes between healthy human individuals. Naive-designated CD8 cells lacked CD45RO, were positively enriched for CCR7, and omitted terminally differentiated effector memory CD45RA+ cells. Method: immunoSEQ multiplex PCR; TCRdb's copy keeps in-frame clones and lacks some. The sample lists about 2 million clones, around 96% occurring once. The sequencing sample was made of naive CD8+ T cells sorted from blood. These receptors were collected from a man aged 18-30 years in good health.

The rearrangement uses TRBV6-1 and TRBJ1-1, with TRBD1 as a possible D gene (6 bases). CDR1 and CDR2 from the germline V gene are MNHNS and SASEGT. CDR3 length equals 13 residues. Between the trimmed V and J ends, which lost 5 bases and 1 base, there was a span of 8 bases. For the CDR3, the DNA is TGTGCCAGCAGTTGGACAGAGAACACTGAAGCTTTCTTT. Protein sequence: CASSWTENTEAFF.

J is TRBJ2-2 and V is TRBV5-1; D tentatively reads TRBD1 or TRBD2 (6 bases each). Germline CDR1 SGHRS, CDR2 YFSETQ. CDR3 length: 16 residues. V was pared by 4 bases and J by 4 bases, with 17 bases between. The CDR3 DNA sequence: TGCGCCAGCAGCGGCCACAGGGAGGTTGGCACCGGGGAGCTGTTTTTT. It yields the protein CASSGHREVGTGELFF. Together with reference TRBV5-1 and TRBJ2-2, the CDR3 gives the full variable domain: KAGVTQTPRYLIKTRGQQVTLSCSPISGHRSVSWYQQTPGQGLQFLFEYFSETQRNKGNFPGRFSGRQFSNSRSEMNVSTLELGDSALYLCASSGHREVGTGELFFGEGSRLTVL.

This clone occurred a few times. V and J are TRBV10-3 and TRBJ2-7, with D maybe TRBD1 (5 bases). The V and J ends lost 5 bases and 2 bases respectively, with 7 bases between them. The germline V gene has CDR1 ENHRY and CDR2 SYGVKD. The CDR3 sequence is 12 residues long. CDR3 DNA: TGTGCCATCAGTTCAGGGACCTACGAGCAGTACTTC. Its protein product is CAISSGTYEQYF.

Regarding this clone: Other nucleotide sequences in the sample specify the same CDR3. This rearrangement joins TRBV4-3 to TRBJ2-2; D unresolved. The CDR3 totals 14 residues. V lost 0 bases and J lost 4, with 6 bases in between. CDR1 and CDR2 from the germline V gene are LGHNA and YSLEER. This CDR3 is CASSQDVGTGELFF. The CDR3, as DNA: TGCGCCAGCAGCCAAGACGTAGGCACCGGGGAGCTGTTTTTT.

V is TRBV5-6 and J is TRBJ2-4; D is undetermined. Germline CDR1 is SGHDT and CDR2 is YYEEEE. Between the trimmed V and J ends, which lost 0 bases and 6 bases, there was a span of 7 bases. This CDR3 is 13 amino acids long. The CDR3: CASSLEARNIQYF. The CDR3 bases are TGTGCCAGCAGCTTGGAGGCCCGAAACATTCAGTACTTC.

This sequence joins TRBV5-6 and TRBJ1-1, with D possibly matching TRBD1 (5 bases). The CDR3 extends over 15 amino acids. CDR1 SGHDT and CDR2 YYEEEE come from the germline V gene. Deletions cut 0 bases from V and 3 bases from J, with 12 bases between. CDR3 sequence: CASSLGGRSHTEAFF. DNA of the CDR3: TGTGCCAGCAGCTTGGGGGGCAGATCCCACACTGAAGCTTTCTTT. Filled out from reference TRBV5-6 and TRBJ1-1, the complete variable domain reads DAGVTQSPTHLIKTRGQQVTLRCSPKSGHDTVSWYQQALGQGPQFIFQYYEEEERQRGNFPDRFSGHQFPNYSSELNVNALLLGDSALYLCASSLGGRSHTEAFFGQGTRLTVV.

The chain uses TRBV7-2 and TRBJ1-2; D may be TRBD1 (6 bases). V dropped 5 bases and J dropped 2 bases, with 15 bases sitting between them. This CDR3 has 15 residues. Germline V CDR1 and CDR2: SGHTA, FQGNSA. CDR3 loop: CASSPNGGPNYGYTF. CDR3 in DNA: TGTGCCAGCAGCCCAAACGGGGGCCCAAACTATGGCTACACCTTC.

The chain employs TRBV15 and TRBJ2-1, with 8 bases matching TRBD2. The V gene end was trimmed by 0 bases and the J gene end by 2 bases; junction bases not matched to a gene: 6. The CDR3 extends over 17 amino acids. The germline V gene encodes CDR1 LNHNV and CDR2 YYDKDF (reference sequence). The CDR3 is CATSRDHGSGAYNEQFF. The CDR3 DNA follows: TGTGCCACCAGCAGAGATCATGGTAGCGGGGCCTACAATGAGCAGTTCTTC.

The chain has TRBV4-1 and TRBJ2-7; D is unresolved. Germline CDR1 MGHRA, CDR2 YSYEKL. The CDR3 covers 14 residues. The ends were cut back, 5 bases at V and 3 bases at J, with 14 bases in the middle. DNA of the CDR3: TGCGCCAGCAGCGCTCAGGAGATAAACTACGAGCAGTACTTC. As protein: CASSAQEINYEQYF.

This chain links TRBV6-1 with TRBJ2-7; D ambiguous. The CDR3 is 13 residues long. Trimming pared 7 bases from V and 3 bases from J, leaving 13 bases between. The germline gives CDR1 MNHNS, CDR2 SASEGT. The CDR3 DNA sequence: TGTGCCAGCACCCGACCCGGGTACTACGAGCAGTACTTC. Residues: CASTRPGYYEQYF.

This clone has only one observation. V gene TRBV6-5 combines with J gene TRBJ2-5; perhaps TRBD1 as D (5 bases). Germline assignment: CDR1 MNHEY and CDR2 SVGAGI. This CDR3 has 13 residues. Trimming stripped 7 bases from V and 3 bases from J, with 12 bases between. Here the CDR3 DNA reads TGTGCCAGCAAAAGGGGCTACGAAGAGACCCAGTACTTC. Protein: CASKRGYEETQYF.

For this clone: In the same sample, other DNA sequences code for this CDR3. The V gene is TRBV5-6, the J gene TRBJ1-4; D is undetermined. The length of the CDR3 is 14 residues. Germline CDR1 SGHDT, CDR2 YYEEEE. V was clipped by 2 bases and J by 5 bases, with 10 bases between them. CDR3 protein: CASSLGSYNEKLFF. The CDR3 region has the DNA TGTGCCAGCAGCTTAGGCAGCTACAATGAAAAACTGTTTTTT.

Comment on this clone: The sample holds other DNA sequences that translate to the same CDR3. This chain uses TRBV2 with TRBJ1-1; D is uncertain. The CDR3 extends over 13 amino acids. V lost 3 bases and J 1 base, leaving 6 bases between the germline ends. CDR1 and CDR2 from the germline V gene are SNHLY and FYNNEI. The CDR3 region has the DNA TGTGCCAGCAGTGATCCGGGGAACACTGAAGCTTTCTTT. This gives the protein CASSDPGNTEAFF. Full variable domain (rest looked up from reference TRBV2 and TRBJ1-1): EPEVTQTPSHQVTQMGQEVILRCVPISNHLYFYWYRQILGQKVEFLVSFYNNEISEKSEIFDDQFSVERPDGSNFTLKIRSTKLEDSAMYFCASSDPGNTEAFFGQGTRLTVV.

The CDR3 coding sequence is TGCAGCGTTTTTAGCGGGGGCACCTACGAGCAGTACTTC. Protein sequence: CSVFSGGTYEQYF. V and J are TRBV29-1 and TRBJ2-7; the match to TRBD2 covers 9 bases. Trimming took 5 bases from V and 2 from J; bases not matched to a gene: 4. This CDR3 spans 13 amino acids. Germline V CDR1 and CDR2: SQVTM, ANQGSEA.

V usage is TRBV27 and J usage is TRBJ1-4; 7 positions match TRBD1. V trimming: 2 bases; J trimming: 4 bases; junction bases outside the gene matches: 7. CDR3 length: 16 residues. Per germline, CDR1 MNHEY and CDR2 SMNVEV (reference sequence). The CDR3 DNA follows: TGTGCCAGCAGTTTAAAGGGCGACAGGGTTAATGAAAAACTGTTTTTT. This gives the protein CASSLKGDRVNEKLFF.

The chain joins TRBV5-6 to TRBJ1-2, with TRBD1 as a possible D gene (6 bases). The CDR3 is 14 amino acids. Germline CDR1 is SGHDT and CDR2 is YYEEEE. V lost 0 bases and J lost 8, with 14 bases in between. CDR3 residues: CASSLEGGDPGYTF. The CDR3 DNA follows: TGTGCCAGCAGCTTGGAAGGGGGGGATCCCGGCTACACCTTC.

V gene TRBV18 combines with J gene TRBJ2-7; 7 nucleotides match TRBD1. Germline V gene sequence: CDR1 KGHSH, CDR2 LQKENI. CDR3 length: 13 amino acids. Unmatched junction bases numbered 2, after V lost 3 bases and J lost 3 bases. The CDR3 region is CASSPGQLYEQYF. CDR3 in DNA: TGTGCCAGCTCACCGGGACAGCTCTACGAGCAGTACTTC.

The chain links TRBV10-1 to TRBJ1-2; D gene uncertain. This CDR3 spans 15 amino acids. The V gene lost 0 bases and the J gene lost 4 bases, with 12 bases spanning the gap. Germline V gene sequence: CDR1 WNHNN, CDR2 SYGVQD (reference sequence). CDR3 protein: CASSESIREIYGYTF. CDR3 bases: TGCGCCAGCAGTGAGTCAATTCGGGAGATCTATGGCTACACCTTC.

The chain is built from TRBV2 and TRBJ2-5; D gene uncertain. Germline V gives CDR1 SNHLY, CDR2 FYNNEI. V lost 4 bases and J 5 bases, leaving 11 bases between the germline ends. CDR3 length equals 13 residues. CDR3 coding DNA: TGTGCCAGCAGTGTTTTCCTCCATGAGACCCAGTACTTC. Residues: CASSVFLHETQYF.

The CDR3 is CASSPALYDYGYTF. As DNA, the CDR3 is TGTGCCAGCAGCCCGGCTCTCTATGACTATGGCTACACCTTC. The chain uses TRBV7-8 and TRBJ1-2, with D unclear. Trimming pared 5 bases from V and 3 bases from J, leaving 13 bases between. This CDR3 contains 14 residues. Germline CDR1 reads SGHVS; CDR2 reads FQNEAQ.

This clone was seen once. This chain's CDR3 is CASSQDFGEENSYEQYF. In DNA, the CDR3 is TGTGCCAGCAGCCAAGATTTCGGGGAGGAAAACTCCTACGAGCAGTACTTC. The chain carries TRBV4-2 and TRBJ2-7; tentatively, D is TRBD2 (6 bases). V lost 0 bases to trimming and J lost 0 bases, with 15 bases between them. Per germline, CDR1 LGHNA and CDR2 YNFKEQ. The CDR3 extends over 17 amino acids.

Points on this clone: Additional DNA sequences in this sample encode the identical CDR3. The chain links TRBV7-6 to TRBJ2-7; D gene ambiguous. Germline CDR1 SGHVS, CDR2 FNYEAQ. The V end was cut by 1 base, the J end by 2 bases, with 6 bases between. This CDR3 spans 13 amino acids. CDR3 region: CASSLGRAYEQYF. CDR3 bases: TGTGCCAGCAGCTTAGGAAGGGCCTACGAGCAGTACTTC.

J is TRBJ2-3 and V is TRBV7-9, with unresolved D. Germline loops: CDR1 SEHNR, CDR2 FQNEAQ (reference sequence). V lost 3 bases to trimming and J lost 4 bases, with 8 bases between them. The CDR3 covers 13 residues. CDR3 loop: CASSFPYADTQYF. The CDR3, as DNA: TGTGCCAGCAGCTTCCCGTACGCAGATACGCAGTATTTT.

This chain links TRBV27 with TRBJ2-5; D is uncertain. Trimming removed 1 base from V and 5 bases from J, with 8 bases in between. The CDR3 has 13 amino acids. The germline V gene encodes CDR1 MNHEY and CDR2 SMNVEV (reference sequence). CDR3: CASSLLTRETQYF. In nucleotides, the CDR3 is TGTGCCAGCAGTTTATTGACGCGGGAGACCCAGTACTTC.

The chain employs TRBV5-8 and TRBJ2-7; weak D call: TRBD1 (5 bases). The CDR3 is made up of 14 amino acids. Deletions cut 5 bases from V and 3 bases from J, with 15 bases between. CDR1 is SGHTS, CDR2 YDEGEE, per germline. The CDR3 region has the DNA TGTGCCAGCAGATCACAGGATACTATCTACGAGCAGTACTTC. Amino acids: CASRSQDTIYEQYF.

This rearrangement joins TRBV6-1 to TRBJ2-7, with 9 bases that match TRBD1. The CDR3 loop spans 17 amino acids. Trimming at V came to 3 bases and at J to 4 bases, leaving 13 bases not matched to a gene. The germline V gene encodes CDR1 MNHNS and CDR2 SASEGT. In DNA form, the CDR3 reads TGTGCCAGCAGTGATCTTACAGGGGGCGAGGACAGATACGAGCAGTACTTC. Protein: CASSDLTGGEDRYEQYF.

This chain links TRBV28 with TRBJ1-2, with 7 bases identical to TRBD1. The CDR3 covers 17 residues. Germline CDR1 and CDR2: MDHEN and SYDVKM. The V and J ends lost 2 bases and 8 bases, in that order; junction bases with no gene match: 17. The CDR3 loop is CASSLTRLDRAGVGYTF. The CDR3 bases are TGTGCCAGCAGTTTAACTCGTCTTGACAGGGCAGGGGTCGGCTACACCTTC.